This T cell receptor beta chain was profiled in a study of PD-L1 blockade in urothelial cancer. Study-level background: Samples came from 3 weeks, at the second dose, and 6 weeks into treatment.

Findings and caveats of the study: Those with durable benefit had larger increases in tumor-associated blood clones at 3 weeks.

Stated time point: pretreatment peripheral blood. A note on this clone: The antigen is unknown.

Assay: immunoSEQ multiplex PCR; the TCRdb copy retains only in-frame clones and omits some. The table shows about 57,000 clones, with roughly 80% occurring only once. Trimming cost V 2 bases and J 2 bases, with 13 bases left between them. The germline gives CDR1 SGHTA, CDR2 FQGNSA. There are 15 residues in the CDR3. The chain combines TRBV7-2 with TRBJ2-7; TRBD2 is a possible D gene (6 bases). The starting material was PBMCs, obtained around atezolizumab (anti-PD-L1) treatment. The TCR originated in a man between 65 and 79 years old with urothelial cancer. CDR3 coding DNA: TGTGCCAGCAGCTTATGGGGGGACGGAACCTACGAGCAGTACTTC. Its translation: CASSLWGDGTYEQYF.